One and the same sample provided the 2 T cell receptor beta chains below, sequenced in a study of blood T cell repertoires in COVID-19. Produced via immunoSEQ multiplex PCR; TCRdb's table is partial and in-frame only. In the table there are 140,000 to 150,000 clones, around four fifths of which are singletons. The sequenced sample consisted of peripheral blood. These receptors all come from a human donor in a cohort sampled during active COVID-19.

V usage is TRBV19 and J usage is TRBJ2-1; TRBD1 might be the D (6 bases). The V gene lost 2 bases and the J gene lost 6 bases, with 11 bases spanning the gap. CDR3 length equals 14 residues. Germline V lookup: CDR1 LNHDA, CDR2 SQIVND (reference sequence). In nucleotides, the CDR3 is TGTGCCAGTAGTATAACAGGGTTAGGCAATGAGCAGTTCTTC. Protein sequence: CASSITGLGNEQFF.

The chain carries TRBV6-5 and TRBJ1-3; 9 bases map to TRBD1. V shed 0 bases, J shed 4 bases, and the junction held 1 base outside the gene matches. Germline CDR1 and CDR2: MNHEY and SVGAGI. This CDR3 has 15 residues. For the CDR3, the DNA is TGTGCCAGCAGTTACTCAGGGACAGGGGGAAACACCATATATTTT. Its protein product is CASSYSGTGGNTIYF.